The rows below give T cell receptor beta chains drawn from one sample of a study of human T cells and chemical hapten exposure. Each CDR3 protein is one row after TCRdb ran MiXCR on the RACE reads. Here the sample spans more than 80,000 distinct CDR3 sequences, less than 15% being singletons. Sequences were derived from whole blood, sampled in connection with sensitization to the hapten diphenylcyclopropenone (DPC). The receptors were gathered from a woman aged 45-65 years with alopecia areata. Some clones in this sample may be carry-over from other donors' samples. Each CDR3 is given with its conserved first and last residue. The D gene is left open where the match is weak. Clone size is given for some rows only: seen once, a few or many times, or a class if the clone is expanded.

>TRBV6-2/TRBV6-3|.|TRBJ1-5|TRBD1
CASSSGTGHQPQHF
TGTGCCAGCAGTTCCGGGACAGGACATCAGCCCCAGCATTTT
>TRBV7-2|.|TRBJ1-1|TRBD1
CASSRQGAVNTEAFF
TGTGCCAGCAGCCGACAGGGCGCTGTGAACACTGAAGCTTTCTTT
>TRBV25-1|.|TRBJ1-5|.
CASSEGGKQPQHF
TGTGCCAGCAGTGAGGGGGGGAAGCAGCCCCAGCATTTT
>TRBV7-9|many|TRBJ1-2|.
CASSLRESDYGYTF
TGTGCCAGCAGCTTACGGGAGTCTGACTATGGCTACACCTTC
>TRBV4-1|many|TRBJ1-1|.
CASSQVKSGSTEAFF
TGCGCCAGCAGCCAAGTCAAGTCCGGGTCCACTGAAGCTTTCTTT
>TRBV28|.|TRBJ2-1|TRBD2
CASRPGLAGVNEQFF
TGTGCCAGCAGACCCGGACTAGCGGGAGTCAATGAGCAGTTCTTC
>TRBV2|few|TRBJ1-5|TRBD1
CASSGTGGYQPQHF
TGTGCCAGCAGTGGGACAGGGGGATATCAGCCCCAGCATTTT
>TRBV7-9|few|TRBJ2-5|.
CASSFRNF
TGTGCCAGCAGCTTCCGGAATTTC
>TRBV7-9|.|TRBJ1-1|TRBD1
CASSLSPSTGMNTEAFF
TGTGCCAGCAGCTTATCCCCCTCGACAGGGATGAACACTGAAGCTTTCTTT
>TRBV29-1|many|TRBJ2-1|TRBD2
CSVEDRTSAHNEQFF
TGCAGCGTTGAAGATAGGACTAGCGCCCACAATGAGCAGTTCTTC
>TRBV6-6|.|TRBJ1-1|.
CASSPPGGLNTEAFF
TGTGCCAGCAGTCCACCCGGGGGCCTGAACACTGAAGCTTTCTTT
>TRBV20-1|few|TRBJ1-6|TRBD1
CSARVTWRGQGVRSPLHF
TGCAGTGCTAGAGTTACGTGGAGGGGACAGGGAGTTAGGTCACCCCTCCACTTT
>TRBV6-6|many|TRBJ1-6|.
CASSYSVVSYNSPLHF
TGTGCCAGCAGTTACTCCGTGGTCTCCTATAATTCACCCCTCCACTTT
>TRBV2|few|TRBJ1-4|TRBD1
CASRGGLGEKLFF
TGTGCCAGCAGAGGGGGCTTGGGTGAAAAACTGTTTTTT
>TRBV18|.|TRBJ1-5|.
CASSSGQNNQPQHF
TGTGCCAGCTCATCGGGACAAAACAATCAGCCCCAGCATTTT
>TRBV10-3|many|TRBJ1-2|.
CAIEPGQGDGYTF
TGTGCCATCGAACCGGGACAAGGAGATGGCTACACCTTC
>TRBV18|few|TRBJ2-3|TRBD2
CASSQTGPPGLAGDGDTQYF
TGTGCCAGCTCACAGACAGGTCCACCGGGACTAGCGGGAGATGGTGATACGCAGTATTTT
>TRBV13|.|TRBJ2-3|TRBD2
CASSLEVTSGDTDTQYF
TGTGCCAGCAGCTTGGAGGTGACTAGCGGAGACACAGATACGCAGTATTTT
>TRBV14|many|TRBJ2-3|.
CASSQGLTWWTDTQYF
TGTGCCAGCAGCCAAGGTCTAACTTGGTGGACAGATACGCAGTATTTT
>TRBV19|few|TRBJ2-5|.
CASSIGTEQETQYF
TGTGCCAGTAGTATCGGGACGGAACAAGAGACCCAGTACTTC
>TRBV18|.|TRBJ2-1|.
CASSRDSQGYNEQFF
TGTGCCAGCTCGCGGGACTCCCAAGGCTACAATGAGCAGTTCTTC
>TRBV3-1|.|TRBJ1-5|TRBD1
CASSQLTGSNQPQHF
TGTGCCAGCAGCCAACTGACAGGGAGCAATCAGCCCCAGCATTTT